The entry that follows covers one T cell receptor beta chain sequence. Per the germline V gene, CDR1 is LNHDA and CDR2 is SQIVND (reference sequence). The V gene lost 5 bases and the J gene lost 4 bases, with 14 bases spanning the gap. This CDR3 is 14 amino acids long. Recovery meant two consecutive negative NP/OP PCR tests, professional clearance, or resolved symptoms. Original handling: Amplifying reference gene primers gave estimates of nucleated cell counts. Generated by immunoSEQ multiplex PCR, the TCRdb table keeps only in-frame clones and is missing some. That table supplies the V and J calls and clone size; D and trimming were determined from the DNA. The sample holds 450,000 to 500,000 clones; roughly 90% are singletons and the top ten take under 0.85%. The sample belongs to a study of blood T cell repertoires in COVID-19. Looking at the study overall: Samples came from the United States, Italy and Spain, spanning acute and convalescent COVID-19. T cells, B-cell-depleted T cells, or PBMCs supplied cDNA or gDNA.

Sequenced sample: PBMCs or T cells enriched from blood (not recorded which). This chain uses TRBV19 with TRBJ1-1; D is perhaps TRBD1 (5 bases). This TCR came from a woman aged 18-29 years who had recovered from COVID-19. The CDR3 is CASSAYRLSTEAFF. The CDR3 nucleotides read TGTGCCAGTAGTGCCTACAGGTTGAGCACTGAAGCTTTCTTT.